This T cell receptor (beta chain) emerged from a study of cytomegalovirus exposure and HLA in healthy donors. The study's findings and limits: In the roughly 120 validation repertoires, a later analysis found that first-cohort TCR clusters tended to co-occur. Most TCRs appeared rarely, but some public TCRs recurred in many donors.

Among the roughly 110 subjects of the validation cohort, separate from the 666-subject first cohort, were the donors. The method was immunoSEQ multiplex PCR; TCRdb's version includes in-frame clones alone and lacks a portion of them. The sample gives roughly 98,000 clones, around 88% of which show up once; roughly 3.9% is in the top ten. V lost 3 bases and J lost 3; bases outside the gene matches: 3. The CDR3 loop spans 16 amino acids. Germline V CDR1 and CDR2: SGHRS, YFSETQ. In the case of this clone: Its antigen is still unknown. The same CDR3 can be traced to other DNA sequences in this sample.

The TCR originated in a woman in her twenties or thirties in good health and CMV-seronegative. The chain joins TRBV5-1 to TRBJ2-3, with 14 bases aligning to TRBD2. The sample consisted of PBMCs. This chain's CDR3 is CASSSGLAGVTDTQYF. Here the CDR3 DNA reads TGCGCCAGCAGCTCGGGACTAGCGGGAGTTACAGATACGCAGTATTTT. The entire variable domain, with the rest obtained from reference TRBV5-1 and TRBJ2-3, is as follows: KAGVTQTPRYLIKTRGQQVTLSCSPISGHRSVSWYQQTPGQGLQFLFEYFSETQRNKGNFPGRFSGRQFSNSRSEMNVSTLELGDSALYLCASSSGLAGVTDTQYFGPGTRLTVL.